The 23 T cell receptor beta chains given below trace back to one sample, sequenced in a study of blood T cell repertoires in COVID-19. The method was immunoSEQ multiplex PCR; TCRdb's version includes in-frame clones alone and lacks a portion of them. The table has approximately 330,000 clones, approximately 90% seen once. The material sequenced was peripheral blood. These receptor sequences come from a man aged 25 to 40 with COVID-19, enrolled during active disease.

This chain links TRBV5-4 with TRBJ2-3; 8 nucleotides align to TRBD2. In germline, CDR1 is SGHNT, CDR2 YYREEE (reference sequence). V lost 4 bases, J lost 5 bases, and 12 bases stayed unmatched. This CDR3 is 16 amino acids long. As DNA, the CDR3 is TGTGCCAGCAGCCCTACCGCCGGGGGGGGAAAAGATACGCAGTATTTT. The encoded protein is CASSPTAGGGKDTQYF.

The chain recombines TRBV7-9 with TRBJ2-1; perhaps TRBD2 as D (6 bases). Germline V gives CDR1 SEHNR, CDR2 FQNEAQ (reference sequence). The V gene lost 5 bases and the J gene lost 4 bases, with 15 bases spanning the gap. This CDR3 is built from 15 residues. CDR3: CASSPRTISYNEQFF. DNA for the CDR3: TGTGCCAGCAGCCCGAGGACTATCTCGTACAATGAGCAGTTCTTC.

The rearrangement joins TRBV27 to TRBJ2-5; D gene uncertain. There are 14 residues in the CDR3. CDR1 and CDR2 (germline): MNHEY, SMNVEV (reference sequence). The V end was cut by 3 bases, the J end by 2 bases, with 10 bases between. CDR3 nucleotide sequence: TGTGCCAGCAGTTTCAAATACGGGCAAGAGACCCAGTACTTC. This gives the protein CASSFKYGQETQYF.

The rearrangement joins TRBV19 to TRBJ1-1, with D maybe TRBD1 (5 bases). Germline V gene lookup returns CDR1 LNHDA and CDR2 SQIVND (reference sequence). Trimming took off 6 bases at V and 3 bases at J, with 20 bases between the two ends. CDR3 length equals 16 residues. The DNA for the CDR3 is TGTGCCAGTAGATTGGGGGGAGGCAGACTAGACACTGAAGCTTTCTTT. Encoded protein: CASRLGGGRLDTEAFF.

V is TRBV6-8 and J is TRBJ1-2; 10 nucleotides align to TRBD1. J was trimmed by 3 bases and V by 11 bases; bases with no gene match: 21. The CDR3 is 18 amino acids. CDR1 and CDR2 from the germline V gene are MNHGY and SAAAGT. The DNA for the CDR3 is TGTGCCCCCTCAGTTAAGTATACCGGGACAGGGGTGTACTATGGCTACACCTTC. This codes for CAPSVKYTGTGVYYGYTF.

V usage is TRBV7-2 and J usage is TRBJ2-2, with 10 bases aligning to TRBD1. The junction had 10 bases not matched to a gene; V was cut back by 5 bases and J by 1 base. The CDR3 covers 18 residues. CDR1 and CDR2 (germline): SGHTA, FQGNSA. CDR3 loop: CASSERPTGGGNTGELFF. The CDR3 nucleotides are TGTGCCAGCAGCGAACGACCGACAGGGGGCGGGAACACCGGGGAGCTGTTTTTT.

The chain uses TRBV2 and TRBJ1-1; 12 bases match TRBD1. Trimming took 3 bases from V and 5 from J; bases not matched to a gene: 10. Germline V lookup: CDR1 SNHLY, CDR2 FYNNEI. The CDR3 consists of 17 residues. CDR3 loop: CASSDLRDRGLLTEAFF. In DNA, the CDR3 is TGTGCCAGCAGTGACCTCCGGGACAGGGGGCTGTTAACTGAAGCTTTCTTT.

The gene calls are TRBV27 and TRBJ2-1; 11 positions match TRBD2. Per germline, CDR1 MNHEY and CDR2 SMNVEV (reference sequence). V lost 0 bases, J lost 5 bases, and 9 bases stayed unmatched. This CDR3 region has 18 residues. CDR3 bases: TGTGCCAGCAGTTTATCGGTCCTAGCGGGAGGTATCGACAATGAGCAGTTCTTC. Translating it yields CASSLSVLAGGIDNEQFF.

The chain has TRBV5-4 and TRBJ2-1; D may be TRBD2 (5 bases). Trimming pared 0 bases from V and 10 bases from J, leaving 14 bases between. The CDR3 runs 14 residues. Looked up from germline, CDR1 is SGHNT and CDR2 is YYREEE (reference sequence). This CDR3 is CASSLDRPSGEQFF. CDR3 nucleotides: TGTGCCAGCAGCTTGGATCGGCCGTCGGGGGAGCAGTTCTTC. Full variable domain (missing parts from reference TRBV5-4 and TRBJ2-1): ETGVTQSPTHLIKTRGQQVTLRCSSQSGHNTVSWYQQALGQGPQFIFQYYREEENGRGNFPPRFSGLQFPNYSSELNVNALELDDSALYLCASSLDRPSGEQFFGPGTRLTVL.

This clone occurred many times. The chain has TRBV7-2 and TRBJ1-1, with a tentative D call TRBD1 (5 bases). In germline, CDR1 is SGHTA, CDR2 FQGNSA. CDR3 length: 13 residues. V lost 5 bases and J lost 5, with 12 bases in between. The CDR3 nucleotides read TGTGCCAGCAGCCTGGGGGGGAGAACTGAAGCTTTCTTT. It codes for CASSLGGRTEAFF.

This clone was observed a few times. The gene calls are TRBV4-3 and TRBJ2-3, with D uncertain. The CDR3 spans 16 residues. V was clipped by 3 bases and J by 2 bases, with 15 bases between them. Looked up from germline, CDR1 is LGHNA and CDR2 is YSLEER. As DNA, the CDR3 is TGCGCCAGCAGCCAGAGGCGCCCCTCCCTCACAGATACGCAGTATTTT. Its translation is CASSQRRPSLTDTQYF.

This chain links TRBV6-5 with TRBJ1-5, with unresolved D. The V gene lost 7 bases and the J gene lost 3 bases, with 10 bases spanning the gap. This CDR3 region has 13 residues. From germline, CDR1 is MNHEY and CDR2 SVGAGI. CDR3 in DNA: TGTGCCAGCATATCTGTTAACAATCAGCCCCAGCATTTT. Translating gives CASISVNNQPQHF.

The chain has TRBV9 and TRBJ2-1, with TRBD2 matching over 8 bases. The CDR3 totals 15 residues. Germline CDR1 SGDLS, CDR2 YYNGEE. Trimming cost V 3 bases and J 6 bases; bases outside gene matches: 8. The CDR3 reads CASSAVSGIGNEQFF. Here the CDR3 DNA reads TGTGCCAGCAGCGCCGTTAGCGGGATCGGCAATGAGCAGTTCTTC. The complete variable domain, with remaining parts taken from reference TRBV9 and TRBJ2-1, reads DSGVTQTPKHLITATGQRVTLRCSPRSGDLSVYWYQQSLDQGLQFLIQYYNGEERAKGNILERFSAQQFPDLHSELNLSSLELGDSALYFCASSAVSGIGNEQFFGPGTRLTVL.

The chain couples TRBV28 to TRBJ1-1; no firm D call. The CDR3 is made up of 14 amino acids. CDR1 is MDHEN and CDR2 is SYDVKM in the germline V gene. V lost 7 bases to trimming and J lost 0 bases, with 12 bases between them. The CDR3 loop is CASTWAGMNTEAFF. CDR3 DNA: TGTGCCAGCACCTGGGCGGGGATGAACACTGAAGCTTTCTTT.

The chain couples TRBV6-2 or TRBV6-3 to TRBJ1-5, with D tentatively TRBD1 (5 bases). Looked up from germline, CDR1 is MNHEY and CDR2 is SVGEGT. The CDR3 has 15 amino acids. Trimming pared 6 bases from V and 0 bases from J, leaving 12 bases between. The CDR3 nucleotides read TGTGCCAGCAGCTTGGGACTCTTTAGCAATCAGCCCCAGCATTTT. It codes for CASSLGLFSNQPQHF.

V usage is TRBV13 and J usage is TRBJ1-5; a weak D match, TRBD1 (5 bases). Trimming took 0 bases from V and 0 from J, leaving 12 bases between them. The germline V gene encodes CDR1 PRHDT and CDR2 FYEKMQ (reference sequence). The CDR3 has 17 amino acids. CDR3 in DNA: TGTGCCAGCAGCTTAGGAGGGGCGAAACCTAGCAATCAGCCCCAGCATTTT. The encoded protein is CASSLGGAKPSNQPQHF. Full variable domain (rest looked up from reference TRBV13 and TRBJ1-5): AAGVIQSPRHLIKEKRETATLKCYPIPRHDTVYWYQQGPGQDPQFLISFYEKMQSDKGSIPDRFSAQQFSDYHSELNMSSLELGDSALYFCASSLGGAKPSNQPQHFGDGTRLSIL.

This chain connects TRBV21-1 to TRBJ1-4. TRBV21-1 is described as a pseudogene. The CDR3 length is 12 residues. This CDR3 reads CASSKPTEKLFF. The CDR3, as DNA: TGTGCCAGCAGCAAGCCGACGGAGAAACTGTTTTTT.

The CDR3 region has the DNA TGTGCCAGCAGCTTGGAATCCAGGGCCCACGAGCAGTACTTC. Its protein product is CASSLESRAHEQYF. V gene TRBV5-4 combines with J gene TRBJ2-7; TRBD1 is a possible D gene (5 bases). V was clipped by 0 bases and J by 5 bases, with 12 bases between them. This CDR3 is built from 14 residues. Germline loops: CDR1 SGHNT, CDR2 YYREEE (reference sequence).

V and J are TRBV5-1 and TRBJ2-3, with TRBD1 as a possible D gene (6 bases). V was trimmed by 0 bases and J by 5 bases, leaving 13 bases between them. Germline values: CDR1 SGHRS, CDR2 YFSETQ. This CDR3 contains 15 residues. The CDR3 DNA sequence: TGCGCCAGCAGCTTGGCCCCAGGGGCGCAAGATACGCAGTATTTT. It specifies CASSLAPGAQDTQYF.

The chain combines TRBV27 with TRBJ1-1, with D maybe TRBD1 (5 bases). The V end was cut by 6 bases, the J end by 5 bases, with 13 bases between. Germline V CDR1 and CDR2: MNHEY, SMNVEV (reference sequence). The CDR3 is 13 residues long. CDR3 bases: TGTGCCAGCAGGCCCTTAGGGGTTACTGAAGCTTTCTTT. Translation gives CASRPLGVTEAFF.

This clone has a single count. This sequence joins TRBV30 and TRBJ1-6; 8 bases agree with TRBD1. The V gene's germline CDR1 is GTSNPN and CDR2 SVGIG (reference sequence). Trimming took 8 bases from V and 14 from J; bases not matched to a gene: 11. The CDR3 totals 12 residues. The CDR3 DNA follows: TGTGCCAGCCGGACAGGGTCTCAAACCCTCCACTTT. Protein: CASRTGSQTLHF.

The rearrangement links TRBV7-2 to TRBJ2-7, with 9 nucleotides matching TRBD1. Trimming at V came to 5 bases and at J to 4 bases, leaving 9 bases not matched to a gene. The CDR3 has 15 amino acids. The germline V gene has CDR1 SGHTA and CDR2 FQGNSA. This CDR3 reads CASSPPRQGVYEQYF. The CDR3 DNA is TGTGCCAGCAGCCCACCTAGACAGGGGGTATACGAGCAGTACTTC.

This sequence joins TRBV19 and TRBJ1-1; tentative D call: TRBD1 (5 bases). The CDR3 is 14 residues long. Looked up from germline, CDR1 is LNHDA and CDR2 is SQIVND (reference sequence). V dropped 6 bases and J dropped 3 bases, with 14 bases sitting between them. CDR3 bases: TGTGCCAGTAGGCGTTTTCTAGGGGACACTGAAGCTTTCTTT. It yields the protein CASRRFLGDTEAFF.